These T cell receptor beta chains were read from a single sample in a study of tumour-infiltrating T cells in Burkitt lymphoma. Only in-frame clones appear in the TCRdb table, and some are missing; sequencing was by immunoSEQ multiplex PCR. Here the sample spans approximately 150 clones, 20% to 25% being singletons. Sequenced input: tumor tissue. The receptors here all came from a human donor with Burkitt lymphoma. The CDR3 runs from the conserved cysteine through the conserved F or W. Each record gives: V gene, J gene, CDR3 protein.

>TRBV5-4|TRBJ2-7
CASSLGVGYEQYF
>TRBV7-9|TRBJ2-7
CASSALNIGSYEQYF
>TRBV4-1|TRBJ2-7
CASSRVTGASEQYF
>TRBV5-1|TRBJ1-1
CASSEGWNEVFF
>TRBV5-8|TRBJ1-5
CASSLINSKKFDQPQHF
>TRBV11-2|TRBJ1-2
CASSLTPGTGSGYTF
>TRBV14|TRBJ2-7
CASSVFGGIYEQYF
>TRBV9|TRBJ2-3
CASSPRGGRGTDTQYF
>TRBV5-4|TRBJ1-5
CASSQSPHQPQHF
>TRBV4-1|TRBJ2-1
CASSQESGNEQFF
>TRBV28|TRBJ2-7
CASSLTSGSYEQYF
>TRBV5-1|TRBJ2-7
CASSLGTSGGYYEQYF
>TRBV14|TRBJ1-6
CASSHVGTGLPSPLHF
>TRBV28|TRBJ2-7
CASSFTSGGYEQYF
>TRBV21-1|TRBJ2-7
CASSSGLAAAYEQYF
>TRBV6-6|TRBJ2-2
CASSFKRGDTGELFF
>TRBV6-5|TRBJ2-4
CASSHGGIQYF
>TRBV28|TRBJ1-4
CASSLGDRFEKLFF
>TRBV6-1|TRBJ1-2
CASSDLTGTRGYTF
>TRBV6-6|TRBJ2-7
CASRDSSSYEQYF
>TRBV29-1|TRBJ2-2
CSVLRAQGELFF
>TRBV7-9|TRBJ2-7
CASSTRQGLNEQYF
>TRBV11-1|TRBJ2-1
CASSLGGIEQFF
>TRBV9|TRBJ1-2
CASSGAGFIGYGYTF
>TRBV7-9|TRBJ2-2
CASSFGSGELFF
>TRBV7-3|TRBJ1-2
CASSPQGGDYGYTF
>TRBV5-1|TRBJ2-2
CASTDRSTTGELFF
>TRBV5-1|TRBJ2-7
CASSLGTSGGYYEQYF
>TRBV4-1|TRBJ2-5
CASSQEGGAETQYF
>TRBV28|TRBJ2-7
CASRVDRAPTYEQYF
>TRBV4-1|TRBJ1-3
CASSQELMSDTIYF
>TRBV21-1|TRBJ1-3
CASGRYRHHSGNTIYF
>TRBV5-4|TRBJ2-1
CASSEGGSYNEQFF
>TRBV6-1|TRBJ2-6
CASSLQSRANVLTF
>TRBV6-6|TRBJ1-1
CASSYSGGSEAFF
>TRBV4-1|TRBJ1-6
CASSLRGDNSPLHF
>TRBV9|TRBJ2-7
CASSVGPAIEQYF
>TRBV4-2|TRBJ1-5
CASSPLGPANNQPQHF
>TRBV6-5|TRBJ2-5
CASSYTGLGGETQYF
>TRBV4-1|TRBJ1-2
CASSQLGVVGVWGYTF
>TRBV29-1|TRBJ1-2
CSVDRGTDYTF
>TRBV7-2|TRBJ1-4
CASSLSQATNEKLFF
>TRBV7-2|TRBJ2-1
CASSADIYNEQFF
>TRBV7-2|TRBJ2-5
CASSLGQTFQETQYF
>TRBV18|TRBJ2-3
CASSEDTQYF
>TRBV7-9|TRBJ2-7
CASSPPGGAPPYEQYF